Here is one TCR beta chain with its context. This sample is part of a study of blood T cell repertoires in COVID-19. Study as a whole: Samples representing acute and convalescent COVID-19 were sourced from the United States, Italy and Spain.

Recruitment covered about two dozen US areas and drew participants whose ages spanned roughly 18 to 100 years. Participants were placed into cohorts based on the clinical history they reported. Germline V gene data show CDR1 as SGHRS and CDR2 as YFSETQ. The junction had 3 bases not matched to a gene; V was cut back by 0 bases and J by 4 bases. The CDR3 covers 14 residues. Per the study methods: By means of reference gene primer amplification, nucleated cell counts were estimated. Repertoires were generated with immunoSEQ multiplex PCR, while TCRdb's copy carries only in-frame clones and drops some. V and J calls and clone size are as listed in that table; D and trimming were resolved from the DNA. Of about 210,000 clones in the sample, 70% to 90% are singletons; the top ten hold about a tenth.

The chain couples TRBV5-1 to TRBJ2-7, with 8 bases that match TRBD2. Material for sequencing was PBMCs or T cells enriched from blood (not recorded which). The receptor was isolated from a man aged 40-49 years who had recovered from COVID-19. This CDR3 is CASSLASGQYEQYF. Here the CDR3 DNA reads TGCGCCAGCAGCTTGGCTAGCGGGCAATACGAGCAGTACTTC.